A single sample gave rise to the 30 T cell receptor beta chains below, sequenced in a study of T cells in Graves' hyperthyroidism and ophthalmopathy. Amplified TCR beta CDR3 regions derived from RNA transcripts. TCR CDR3 underwent first-round RT-PCR with the HTBI primer set. One entry per CDR3 protein results from TCRdb running MiXCR on the multiplex PCR reads. The table includes roughly 500,000 distinct CDR3 sequences, 24% detected once. The sequencing input was blood. These receptors all stem from a woman aged 25 to 39 with Graves' ophthalmopathy.

The chain uses TRBV30 and TRBJ2-5; unclear D gene. Germline V gives CDR1 GTSNPN, CDR2 SVGIG (reference sequence). This CDR3 contains 14 residues. Trimming left V 8 bases short and J 4 bases short, with 20 bases between. CDR3 sequence: CASSISQVGETQYF. The CDR3 bases are TGTGCCAGTAGTATCTCGCAGGTTGGAGAGACCCAGTACTTC.

J is TRBJ1-2 and V is TRBV28; D uncertain. Trimming removed 7 bases at V and 4 bases at J, with 10 bases between. Germline V CDR1 and CDR2: MDHEN, SYDVKM. This CDR3 comprises 12 residues. CDR3 protein: CASTQGLYGYTF. CDR3 DNA: TGTGCCAGCACCCAAGGGCTCTATGGCTACACCTTC.

This clonotype was observed at least ten times. This chain links TRBV6-5 with TRBJ1-1, with D unclear. This CDR3 region has 14 residues. Trimming took 0 bases from V and 4 from J, leaving 9 bases between them. Germline V gene lookup returns CDR1 MNHEY and CDR2 SVGAGI. The CDR3 loop reads CASSYSRSGTEAFF. For the CDR3, the DNA is TGTGCCAGCAGTTACTCGCGTTCTGGCACTGAAGCTTTCTTT.

The V and J genes are TRBV6-2 or TRBV6-3 and TRBJ1-1; 9 bases line up with TRBD1. This CDR3 contains 15 residues. The germline gives CDR1 MNHEY, CDR2 SVGEGT. V shed 2 bases, J shed 5 bases, and the junction held 6 bases outside the gene matches. This CDR3 is CASSYAGQGRTEAFF. The CDR3, as DNA: TGTGCCAGCAGTTACGCGGGACAGGGTCGGACTGAAGCTTTCTTT.

The chain links TRBV6-1 to TRBJ1-5; no reliable D call. The CDR3 covers 15 residues. Germline V gene data show CDR1 as MNHNS and CDR2 as SASEGT. V was shortened by 6 bases and J by 2 bases, with 14 bases between the two germline ends. The CDR3 DNA is TGTGCCAGCAGCCTCCAATACTCCGGCAATCAGCCCCAGCATTTT. Protein sequence: CASSLQYSGNQPQHF.

At least ten counts were recorded for this clonotype. The gene calls are TRBV19 and TRBJ2-5; unclear D gene. Germline V lookup: CDR1 LNHDA, CDR2 SQIVND (reference sequence). V dropped 4 bases and J dropped 0 bases, with 3 bases sitting between them. This CDR3 has 12 amino acids. CDR3 amino acids: CASSTDQETQYF. The CDR3 DNA reads TGTGCCAGTAGTACGGACCAAGAGACCCAGTACTTC.

This chain joins TRBV7-3 and TRBJ1-1, with 11 bases aligning to TRBD1. The ends lost 5 bases at V and 4 bases at J; junction bases unmatched: 6. Germline-derived CDR1 and CDR2 are SGHTA and FQGTGA. This CDR3 comprises 15 residues. The CDR3 nucleotides are TGTGCCAGCAGCGCGGACAGGGGGCGGAGCACTGAAGCTTTCTTT. This translates into CASSADRGRSTEAFF.

This clonotype was seen at least ten times. This chain uses TRBV12-3 or TRBV12-4 with TRBJ1-1; D may be TRBD1 (5 bases). This CDR3 contains 14 residues. Between the trimmed V and J ends, which lost 6 bases and 1 base, there was a span of 12 bases. Here the CDR3 reads CASSPGIRNTEAFF. As DNA, the CDR3 is TGTGCCAGCAGCCCAGGGATCAGGAACACTGAAGCTTTCTTT.

This clonotype was seen a handful of times. The rearrangement links TRBV15 to TRBJ2-2; 8 positions agree with TRBD2. Germline CDR1 and CDR2: LNHNV and YYDKDF (reference sequence). The CDR3 sequence is 18 residues long. With 0 bases clipped from V and 5 bases from J, the junction kept 11 bases outside the gene matches. The CDR3 DNA reads TGTGCCACCAGCAGAGATACGACGGGACTAGTACGTACCGGGGAGCTGTTTTTT. Its protein product is CATSRDTTGLVRTGELFF.

The V call is TRBV19, the J call TRBJ1-2; 7 nucleotides agree with TRBD1. The CDR3 contains 13 residues. The V and J ends lost 8 bases and 4 bases, in that order; junction bases with no gene match: 7. The germline V gene encodes CDR1 LNHDA and CDR2 SQIVND (reference sequence). CDR3 sequence (DNA): TGTGCCAGTCACCGGGACAGCAGCTATGGCTACACCTTC. This gives the protein CASHRDSSYGYTF. The full variable domain, with the rest looked up from reference TRBV19 and TRBJ1-2, is DGGITQSPKYLFRKEGQNVTLSCEQNLNHDAMYWYRQDPGQGLRLIYYSQIVNDFQKGDIAEGYSVSREKKESFPLTVTSAQKNPTAFYLCASHRDSSYGYTFGSGTRLTVV.

The chain combines TRBV18 with TRBJ1-2; D remains ambiguous. The CDR3 spans 15 residues. Germline V gives CDR1 KGHSH, CDR2 LQKENI. V shed 3 bases and J shed 0 bases, with 11 bases lying between them. Written as DNA, the CDR3 is TGTGCCAGCTCACCTGGGCAGGCTGCTAACTATGGCTACACCTTC. This translates into CASSPGQAANYGYTF.

The rearrangement links TRBV6-1 to TRBJ2-7, with 7 bases matching TRBD1. This CDR3 region has 16 residues. After removal of 2 bases from V and 5 bases from J, the junction contained 12 bases not matched to a gene. The germline V gene has CDR1 MNHNS and CDR2 SASEGT. The CDR3 sequence is CASSEYADRVLHEQYF. CDR3 in DNA: TGTGCCAGCAGTGAATATGCTGACAGGGTCCTCCACGAGCAGTACTTC.

Note on this clonotype: Possible read error: a much larger clone is one base away. The V call is TRBV6-1, the J call TRBJ2-5, with 8 bases lining up with TRBD1. There are 15 residues in the CDR3. In germline, CDR1 is MNHNS, CDR2 SASEGT. The CDR3 loop reads CASSLGQGSQETQDF. The CDR3 bases are TGTGCCAGCAGTCTAGGACAGGGCTCGCAAGAGACCCAGGACTTC.

This clonotype was counted many times. CDR3 in DNA: TGTGCCAGCAGCCTATTCCGGGGGTATTACGAGCAGTACTTC. Encoded protein: CASSLFRGYYEQYF. This sequence joins TRBV11-2 and TRBJ2-7; weak D call: TRBD2 (6 bases). CDR1 and CDR2 from the germline V gene are SGHAT and FQNNGV. V dropped 5 bases and J dropped 4 bases, with 15 bases sitting between them. The CDR3 is 14 residues long.

This clonotype has a count of ten or more. The chain couples TRBV6-5 to TRBJ1-5; TRBD1 might be the D (5 bases). Trimming took 2 bases from V and 5 from J, leaving 13 bases between them. CDR3 size: 15 residues. Germline V gives CDR1 MNHEY, CDR2 SVGAGI. CDR3 sequence (DNA): TGTGCCAGCAGTTACCGGCGGGACGCCGATCAGCCCCAGCATTTT. It specifies CASSYRRDADQPQHF.

This clonotype came up many times. The chain couples TRBV19 to TRBJ1-5; no clear D gene. Germline V gene lookup returns CDR1 LNHDA and CDR2 SQIVND (reference sequence). Trimming removed 3 bases at V and 7 bases at J, with 16 bases between. The CDR3 sequence is 15 residues long. The CDR3 region is CASSINGVVTQPQHF. Written as DNA, the CDR3 is TGTGCCAGTAGTATTAACGGGGTCGTCACGCAGCCCCAGCATTTT.

The rearrangement uses TRBV12-3 or TRBV12-4 and TRBJ2-5; 9 bases are a match to TRBD1. V shed 5 bases and J 5 bases; nucleotides not matched to a gene: 6. The CDR3 sequence is 14 residues long. The CDR3, as DNA: TGTGCCAGCAGTGGCGGGACAGGGACTGAGACCCAGTACTTC. Encoded protein: CASSGGTGTETQYF.

The table lists this clonotype with many counts. This chain connects TRBV10-3 to TRBJ2-7, with D perhaps matching TRBD2 (6 bases). Looked up from germline, CDR1 is ENHRY and CDR2 is SYGVKD. V lost 11 bases and J 0 bases, leaving 11 bases between the germline ends. The CDR3 runs 12 residues. In nucleotides, the CDR3 is TGTGCCGCACAGACTAGCTCCTACGAGCAGTACTTC. Protein: CAAQTSSYEQYF.

The genes are TRBV28 and TRBJ2-7, with 7 bases matching TRBD1. Looked up from germline, CDR1 is MDHEN and CDR2 is SYDVKM. The CDR3 has 15 residues. The trim removed 3 bases at V and 3 bases at J, leaving 8 bases unmatched. As DNA, the CDR3 is TGTGCCAGCAGTTTGGGACAGAGGACGGACTACGAGCAGTACTTC. Translating it yields CASSLGQRTDYEQYF.

In its sample, this clonotype was seen many times. The V call is TRBV11-2, the J call TRBJ1-1; TRBD1 is a possible D gene (5 bases). Trimming cost V 1 base and J 1 base, with 13 bases left between them. CDR1 and CDR2 (germline): SGHAT, FQNNGV. There are 16 residues in the CDR3. The CDR3 reads CASSLGGWIENTEAFF. The CDR3 nucleotides are TGTGCCAGCAGCTTAGGGGGCTGGATAGAGAACACTGAAGCTTTCTTT. The whole variable domain, filled in from reference TRBV11-2 and TRBJ1-1, reads EAGVAQSPRYKIIEKRQSVAFWCNPISGHATLYWYQQILGQGPKLLIQFQNNGVVDDSQLPKDRFSAERLKGVDSTLKIQPAKLEDSAVYLCASSLGGWIENTEAFFGQGTRLTVV.

The chain employs TRBV6-2 or TRBV6-3 and TRBJ1-1; D possibly corresponds to TRBD1 (5 bases). Germline V gene sequence: CDR1 MNHEY, CDR2 SVGEGT. CDR3 length: 16 amino acids. The ends were cut back, 0 bases at V and 0 bases at J, with 11 bases in the middle. The CDR3 DNA follows: TGTGCCAGCAGTTACTCCCCTTTACAGGTGAACACTGAAGCTTTCTTT. It translates to CASSYSPLQVNTEAFF.

The gene calls are TRBV2 and TRBJ2-3; weak D call: TRBD2 (5 bases). Germline CDR1 reads SNHLY; CDR2 reads FYNNEI. There are 15 residues in the CDR3. V shed 1 base and J shed 5 bases, with 13 bases lying between them. The CDR3 DNA is TGTGCCAGCAGTGAAGGAGGACTCGGTGGAGATACGCAGTATTTT. Translated: CASSEGGLGGDTQYF.

This clonotype was detected a few times. The chain joins TRBV6-1 to TRBJ1-2, with 9 nucleotides matching TRBD1. Germline loops: CDR1 MNHNS, CDR2 SASEGT. V gave up 6 bases and J gave up 4 bases; unmatched junction bases: 6. The CDR3 totals 14 residues. The CDR3 sequence: CASRSGQGSYGYTF. The CDR3 DNA follows: TGTGCCAGCAGGTCGGGACAGGGATCCTATGGCTACACCTTC.

Note on this clonotype: A much larger clonotype is one base distant, so this may be a read error. The chain couples TRBV11-2 to TRBJ1-3; 9 bases match TRBD1. V was pared by 5 bases and J by 10 bases, with 15 bases of the junction left unmatched. The V gene's germline CDR1 is SGHAT and CDR2 FQNNGV. This CDR3 has 16 amino acids. CDR3 sequence: CASSPGPGQGSKTIYF. The CDR3 DNA follows: TGTGCCAGCAGCCCCGGGCCGGGACAGGGATCGAAGACCATATATTTT.

This clonotype was recorded many times. This rearrangement joins TRBV19 to TRBJ1-5; 7 nucleotides line up with TRBD1. V shed 6 bases and J 5 bases; nucleotides not matched to a gene: 7. The germline V gene encodes CDR1 LNHDA and CDR2 SQIVND (reference sequence). This CDR3 comprises 14 residues. Here the CDR3 reads CASSTRQGHQPQHF. The CDR3 DNA follows: TGTGCCAGTAGCACTCGACAGGGCCATCAGCCCCAGCATTTT.

The sample holds a few counts of this clonotype. Being one base from a much bigger clone, this may be a read error. The chain recombines TRBV5-4 with TRBJ1-1, with D possibly being TRBD1 (5 bases). CDR1 is SGHNT, CDR2 YYREEE, per germline (reference sequence). The length of the CDR3 is 16 residues. For the CDR3, the DNA is TGTGCCAGCAGCTTGGCCACGGGACCAGGGCACACTGAATCTTTCTTT. Its translation is CASSLATGPGHTESFF. Variable domain in full (rest from reference TRBV5-4 and TRBJ1-1): ETGVTQSPTHLIKTRGQQVTLRCSSQSGHNTVSWYQQALGQGPQFIFQYYREEENGRGNFPPRFSGLQFPNYSSELNVNALELDDSALYLCASSLATGPGHTESFFGQGTRLTVV.

The sample holds a few counts of this clonotype. The chain is built from TRBV20-1 and TRBJ1-1, with a weak D call TRBD1 (6 bases). V lost 6 bases and J lost 1, with 12 bases in between. The CDR3 has 13 amino acids. Germline CDR1 and CDR2: DFQATT and SNEGSKA (reference sequence). The CDR3 DNA is TGCAGTGCGTCACAGGGAACGAACACTGAAGCTTTCTTT. Its protein product is CSASQGTNTEAFF.

This clonotype occurred many times. The chain carries TRBV7-2 and TRBJ1-2; 7 positions agree with TRBD1. V trimming: 0 bases; J trimming: 2 bases; junction bases outside the gene matches: 3. Germline V gene lookup returns CDR1 SGHTA and CDR2 FQGNSA. The CDR3 sequence is 15 residues long. CDR3 sequence: CASSLATGINYGYTF. The CDR3 nucleotides read TGTGCCAGCAGCTTAGCGACAGGGATAAACTATGGCTACACCTTC.

The CDR3 nucleotides are TGCAGTGCTAGAGATCCCCCCGGGGGAGCCGTAGGTGAGGCCCAGTACTTC. This gives the protein CSARDPPGGAVGEAQYF. V and J are TRBV20-1 and TRBJ2-5; tentatively, D is TRBD2 (6 bases). CDR1 is DFQATT and CDR2 is SNEGSKA in the germline V gene (reference sequence). Trimming took off 0 bases at V and 9 bases at J, with 26 bases between the two ends. The length of the CDR3 is 17 residues.

This clonotype was seen many times. The chain has TRBV6-1 and TRBJ1-2, with D perhaps TRBD1 (5 bases). Germline CDR1 and CDR2: MNHNS and SASEGT. This CDR3 is built from 12 residues. V shed 7 bases and J shed 4 bases, with 10 bases lying between them. The CDR3 loop reads CASMSGGYGYTF. Written as DNA, the CDR3 is TGTGCCAGCATGTCCGGGGGCTATGGCTACACCTTC.